Listed below are T cell receptor beta chains from one sample, sequenced in a study of CD8+ T cells in alopecia areata. Profiling relied on immunoSEQ multiplex PCR, and the TCRdb table lists in-frame clones only, not all of them. Of fewer than 250,000 clones in the sample, roughly 60% are singletons; the top ten hold over 0.9%. This specimen was CD4+ T cells sorted from blood, taken at week 24, from a patient treated with tofacitinib. The source of these receptors is a human donor with alopecia areata. Each CDR3 is given with its conserved first and last residue. A D gene is named only where the DNA matches it firmly. Clone size is not always given. Where it is, it says once, few, many or a class for expanded clones.

size	V	D	J	DNA	CDR3
.	TRBV27	.	TRBJ2-7	TGTGCCAGCACCGGATCGTCGGGGGTTTACGAGCAGTACTTC	CASTGSSGVYEQYF
.	TRBV9	.	TRBJ2-3	TGTGCCAGCAGCGTAGAGGGCCGGCCGATAACAGATACGCAGTATTTT	CASSVEGRPITDTQYF
.	TRBV25-1	.	TRBJ2-4	TGTGCCAGCAGTGAATTTGACGACATTCAGTACTTC	CASSEFDDIQYF
.	TRBV10-3	.	TRBJ2-2	TGTGCCACCCAGCCGGGGGACGGGGAGCTGTTTTTT	CATQPGDGELFF
.	TRBV7-3	.	TRBJ2-7	TGTGCCAGCGTGAGAACCGGGACCTCCTCCTACGAGCAGTACTTC	CASVRTGTSSYEQYF
.	TRBV4-2	TRBD1	TRBJ1-2	TGTGCCAGCAGCCACGAAACCGGGACAGGGGGCTACACCTTC	CASSHETGTGGYTF
.	TRBV29-1	TRBD1	TRBJ2-3	TGCAGCGTTGAAAAGGGCAGGGGGACAGATACGCAGTATTTT	CSVEKGRGTDTQYF
.	TRBV30	.	TRBJ1-1	TGTGCCTGGAGTGTACGAATGAGGGAAACTGAAGCTTTCTTT	CAWSVRMRETEAFF
.	TRBV18	TRBD1	TRBJ1-6	TGTGCCAGCTCACCAAAGAGGACAGGGTTCAATTCACCCCTCCACTTT	CASSPKRTGFNSPLHF
few	TRBV5-5	TRBD1	TRBJ2-1	TGTGCCAGCAGCGTTGGACAGGGAATCTACAATGAGCAGTTCTTC	CASSVGQGIYNEQFF
.	TRBV7-2	.	TRBJ2-1	TGTGCCAGCAGCGCCCCGATTAATGAGCAGTTCTTC	CASSAPINEQFF
few	TRBV30	TRBD1	TRBJ2-1	TGTGCCTGGAGTGTCTTCTGGGGGACAGGGCACAATGAGCAGTTCTTC	CAWSVFWGTGHNEQFF
.	TRBV4-2	.	TRBJ1-2	TGTGCCAGCAGCCAAGAACGCAGGGGAGACTATGGCTACACCTTC	CASSQERRGDYGYTF
.	TRBV6-5	.	TRBJ1-2	TGTGCCAGCAGTTATGTAGGGGCGCCTGGCTACACCTTC	CASSYVGAPGYTF
.	TRBV2	TRBD2	TRBJ2-3	TGTGCCAGCAGTGGGGCTAGCGGGGGCCAGGTGGATACGCAGTATTTT	CASSGASGGQVDTQYF
.	TRBV4-3	.	TRBJ1-1	TGCGCCAGCAGCCAAGATAGGAACAGGGCTTTCTTT	CASSQDRNRAFF
.	TRBV29-1	.	TRBJ1-2	TGCAGCGCGTTAAAGGGGTATGGCTACACCTTC	CSALKGYGYTF
.	TRBV30	.	TRBJ2-2	TGTGCCTGGAGTGTAACCGGAACGAACACCGGGGAGCTGTTTTTT	CAWSVTGTNTGELFF
.	TRBV27	.	TRBJ2-1	TGTGCCAGCAGTCAAAACCCCGATTGGCAGGCCCAATCCTACAATGAGCAGTTCTTC	CASSQNPDWQAQSYNEQFF
.	TRBV10-3	.	TRBJ2-4	TGTGCCATCAGTGAAACAGATTTAGCCAAAAACATTCAGTACTTC	CAISETDLAKNIQYF
.	TRBV5-4	TRBD1	TRBJ2-1	TGTGCCAGCAGCCAGGACAGGGACCCCTACAATGAGCAGTTCTTC	CASSQDRDPYNEQFF
.	TRBV30	.	TRBJ1-5	TGTGCCTGGAGTGTAAGGGGGAACAATCAGCCCCAGCATTTT	CAWSVRGNNQPQHF
few	TRBV6-1	TRBD1	TRBJ1-2	TGTGCCAGCAGCCCGGGACAGATTCACTATGGCTACACCTTC	CASSPGQIHYGYTF
.	TRBV5-1	.	TRBJ2-7	TGCGCCAGCAGCTTATCCGGGACTCAGGGCTACGAGCAGTACTTC	CASSLSGTQGYEQYF
.	TRBV29-1	.	TRBJ2-7	TGCAGCGTGGTGCAGGGTTACGAGCAGTACTTC	CSVVQGYEQYF
few	TRBV6-5	TRBD2	TRBJ2-1	TGTGCCAGCAGATCTCCCGGGACTAGCGCCGATGAGCAGTTCTTC	CASRSPGTSADEQFF
.	TRBV29-1	TRBD2	TRBJ2-1	TGCAGCGTTGAACGGGGCTCCGGGACTAGCGGGGGATACAATGAGCAGTTCTTC	CSVERGSGTSGGYNEQFF
.	TRBV10-2	TRBD1	TRBJ1-2	TGCGCCAGCAGAAACAGGGAGAGGGGGCGATCCTATGGCTACACCTTC	CASRNRERGRSYGYTF
once	TRBV27	.	TRBJ2-2	TGTGCCAGCAGGCAGGGATGGGACACCGGGGAGCTGTTTTTT	CASRQGWDTGELFF
.	TRBV4-3	TRBD2	TRBJ2-2	TGCGCCAGCAGCCAGAGCGGGGGGGCGACCGGGGAGCTGTTTTTT	CASSQSGGATGELFF
.	TRBV10-3	TRBD2	TRBJ2-1	TGTGCCATCGGACTAGCGGGGGCCAATGAGCAGTTCTTC	CAIGLAGANEQFF
once	TRBV4-2	.	TRBJ2-5	TGTGCCAGCAGCCAAGATGCTAGCGAAGAGACCCAGTACTTC	CASSQDASEETQYF
.	TRBV27	.	TRBJ1-2	TGTGCCAGCAGTTTGACCCAAAACTATGGCTACACCTTC	CASSLTQNYGYTF
.	TRBV19	TRBD1	TRBJ1-2	TGTGCCAGTAGTATAGGGGACAGGGACTATGGCTACACCTTC	CASSIGDRDYGYTF
few	TRBV10-3	TRBD1	TRBJ2-3	TGTGCCATCGGTGGGACAGGGGGCGAAATTGGTACGCAGTATTTT	CAIGGTGGEIGTQYF